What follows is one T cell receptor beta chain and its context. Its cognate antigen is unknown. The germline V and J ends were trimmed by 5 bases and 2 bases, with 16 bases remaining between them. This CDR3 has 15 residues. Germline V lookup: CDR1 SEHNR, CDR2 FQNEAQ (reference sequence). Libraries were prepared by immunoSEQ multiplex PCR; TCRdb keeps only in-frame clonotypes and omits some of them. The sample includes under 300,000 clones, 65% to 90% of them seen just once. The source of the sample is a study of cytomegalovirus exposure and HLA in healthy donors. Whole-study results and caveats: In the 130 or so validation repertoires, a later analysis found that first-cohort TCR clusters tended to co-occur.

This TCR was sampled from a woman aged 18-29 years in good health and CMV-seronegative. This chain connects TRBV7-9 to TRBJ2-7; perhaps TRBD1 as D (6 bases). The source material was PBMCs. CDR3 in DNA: TGTGCCAGCAGCGGAGCCGGGACAAACCCCTACGAGCAGTACTTC. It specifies CASSGAGTNPYEQYF.